This T cell receptor (beta chain) is from a study of cytomegalovirus exposure and HLA in healthy donors. Trimming shortened V by 3 bases and J by 10 bases, and 18 bases separated the two germline ends. CDR1 is ENHRY, CDR2 SYGVKD, per germline. The CDR3 extends over 15 amino acids. This PCR relied on a set of 60 Vbeta primers and 13 Jbeta primers. TCRdb's copy holds only in-frame clones and misses some; the assay was immunoSEQ multiplex PCR. The sample consists of 170,000 or so clones, about four fifths of them appearing once. The receptor was derived from a man aged 25-45 years in good health and CMV-seropositive. The gene calls are TRBV10-3 and TRBJ2-2; possible D gene TRBD1, 6 bases. Sequences were obtained from PBMCs. As DNA, the CDR3 is TGTGCCATCAGTGAAGGGACCTTACAGGGAACGGAGCTGTTTTTT. Translation gives CAISEGTLQGTELFF.